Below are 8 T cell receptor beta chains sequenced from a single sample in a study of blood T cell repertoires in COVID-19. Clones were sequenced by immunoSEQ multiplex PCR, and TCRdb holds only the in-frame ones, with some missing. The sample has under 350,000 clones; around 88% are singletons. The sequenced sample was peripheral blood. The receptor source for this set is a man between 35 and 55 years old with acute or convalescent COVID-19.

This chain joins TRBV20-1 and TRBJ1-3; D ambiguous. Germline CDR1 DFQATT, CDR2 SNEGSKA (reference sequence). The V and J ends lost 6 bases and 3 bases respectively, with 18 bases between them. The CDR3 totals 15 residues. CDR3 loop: CSASTGVPLGNTIYF. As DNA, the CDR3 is TGCAGTGCCAGTACCGGGGTCCCCCTTGGAAACACCATATATTTT.

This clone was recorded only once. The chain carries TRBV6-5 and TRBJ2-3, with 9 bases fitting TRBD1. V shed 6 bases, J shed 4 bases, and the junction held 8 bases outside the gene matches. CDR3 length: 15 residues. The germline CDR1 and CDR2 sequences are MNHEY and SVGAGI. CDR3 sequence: CASSLDRGFADTQYF. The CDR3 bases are TGTGCCAGCAGCCTCGACAGGGGGTTCGCAGATACGCAGTATTTT.

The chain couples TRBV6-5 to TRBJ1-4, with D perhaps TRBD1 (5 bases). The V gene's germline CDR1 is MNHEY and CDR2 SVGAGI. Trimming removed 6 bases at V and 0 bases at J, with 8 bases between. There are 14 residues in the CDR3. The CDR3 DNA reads TGTGCCAGCAGACAGGTCGCAACTAATGAAAAACTGTTTTTT. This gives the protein CASRQVATNEKLFF.

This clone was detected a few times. CDR3 region: CASSPRLAGSYNEQFF. The CDR3 DNA sequence: TGTGCCAGCAGCCCACGACTAGCGGGCTCCTACAATGAGCAGTTCTTC. The rearrangement links TRBV4-2 to TRBJ2-1; 10 bases align to TRBD2. J was trimmed by 0 bases and V by 4 bases; bases with no gene match: 3. Germline V CDR1 and CDR2: LGHNA, YNFKEQ. The length of the CDR3 is 16 residues.

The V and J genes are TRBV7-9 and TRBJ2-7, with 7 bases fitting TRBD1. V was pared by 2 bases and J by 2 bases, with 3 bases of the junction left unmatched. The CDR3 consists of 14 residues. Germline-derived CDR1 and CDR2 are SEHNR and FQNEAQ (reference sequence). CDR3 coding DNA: TGTGCCAGCAGCTTAAGGGACAGTCCCTACGAGCAGTACTTC. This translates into CASSLRDSPYEQYF.

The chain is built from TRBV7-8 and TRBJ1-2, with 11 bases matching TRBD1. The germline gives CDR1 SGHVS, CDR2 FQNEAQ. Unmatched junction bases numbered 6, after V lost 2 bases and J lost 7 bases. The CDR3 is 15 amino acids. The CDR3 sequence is CASSLRTGGYGGYTF. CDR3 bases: TGTGCCAGCAGCTTACGGACAGGGGGCTATGGTGGCTACACCTTC.

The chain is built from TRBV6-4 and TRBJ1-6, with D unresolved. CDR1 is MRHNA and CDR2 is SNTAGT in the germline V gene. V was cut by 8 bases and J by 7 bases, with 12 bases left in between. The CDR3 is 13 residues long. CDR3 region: CASGIDENSPLHF. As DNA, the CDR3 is TGTGCCAGCGGTATTGATGAGAATTCACCCCTCCACTTT.

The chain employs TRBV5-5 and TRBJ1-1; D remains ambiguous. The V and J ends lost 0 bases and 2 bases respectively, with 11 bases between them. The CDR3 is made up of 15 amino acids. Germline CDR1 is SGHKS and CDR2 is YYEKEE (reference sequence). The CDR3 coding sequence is TGTGCCAGCAGCTTGGGTGCCCTAGGCAACACTGAAGCTTTCTTT. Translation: CASSLGALGNTEAFF. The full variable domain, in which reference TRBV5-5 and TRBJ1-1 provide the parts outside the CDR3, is DAGVTQSPTHLIKTRGQQVTLRCSPISGHKSVSWYQQVLGQGPQFIFQYYEKEERGRGNFPDRFSARQFPNYSSELNVNALLLGDSALYLCASSLGALGNTEAFFGQGTRLTVV.